The clone carrying this T cell receptor (beta chain) occurred once. Its antigen is currently unknown. The entry originates in a study of T cell repertoires in cytomegalovirus infection. Study context: Through public TCR beta signatures, both CMV infection and matching HLA type were indicated. Study-wide findings and caveats: The study found HLA-C-restricted CMV-specific TCR beta clonotypes dominating the ex vivo response. Frequencies of public TCR beta families were cumulated, and this identified carriers of CMV plus the relevant HLA.

TCRdb reprocessed the reads via MiXCR and lists one record per CDR3 protein. The sample consists of hundreds of thousands of distinct CDR3 sequences, 30% to 40% of them appearing once. V lost 4 bases to trimming and J lost 4 bases, with 7 bases between them. Germline V CDR1 and CDR2: MNHEY, SMNVEV (reference sequence). The CDR3 consists of 12 residues. The V gene is TRBV27, the J gene TRBJ1-1; D ambiguous. The sample taken for sequencing was PBMCs. The source is a human donor in good health (CMV status not recorded). Some clones in this sample may be carry-over from other donors' samples. The CDR3 protein is CASSSWGTEAFF. CDR3 nucleotides: TGTGCCAGCAGTTCTTGGGGCACTGAAGCTTTCTTT.